The present T cell receptor beta chain was sequenced within a study of preoperative IRX-2 immunotherapy in early breast cancer. From germline, CDR1 is LNHDA and CDR2 SQIVND (reference sequence). The CDR3 spans 15 residues. After removal of 2 bases from V and 7 bases from J, the junction contained 6 bases not matched to a gene. Using immunoSEQ multiplex PCR, the repertoire was profiled, and TCRdb retains in-frame clones only, with some absent. The repertoire includes about 89,000 clones, 75% to 90% of them detected once, and over 2% sits in the top ten. Noted treatment: preoperative locoregional IRX-2 cytokine immunotherapy.

This sequence was found in a human donor with breast cancer. This specimen was tumor tissue, taken after IRX-2 immunotherapy. The V and J genes are TRBV19 and TRBJ2-1, with 9 bases that match TRBD1. In DNA form, the CDR3 reads TGTGCCAGTAGTATAACAGGGGGCGAATGGAATGAGCAGTTCTTC. Translation gives CASSITGGEWNEQFF. The variable domain in full, with the rest retrieved from reference TRBV19 and TRBJ2-1, is DGGITQSPKYLFRKEGQNVTLSCEQNLNHDAMYWYRQDPGQGLRLIYYSQIVNDFQKGDIAEGYSVSREKKESFPLTVTSAQKNPTAFYLCASSITGGEWNEQFFGPGTRLTVL.